These 30 T cell receptor beta chains were all obtained from the same sample, sequenced in a study of T cells in Graves' hyperthyroidism and ophthalmopathy. From RNA transcripts, TCR beta CDR3 regions were amplified. The TCR CDR3 was amplified in a first-round RT-PCR using the HTBI primer set. One entry per CDR3 protein results from TCRdb running MiXCR on the multiplex PCR reads. In the table there are approximately 520,000 distinct CDR3 sequences, less than 25% of which are singletons. Material: blood. The source of these receptors is a woman between 25 and 40 years old with Graves' ophthalmopathy.

This clonotype has ten or more counts. This sequence joins TRBV19 and TRBJ2-2; 11 bases align to TRBD1. CDR3 length: 16 amino acids. CDR1 and CDR2 from the germline V gene are LNHDA and SQIVND (reference sequence). V was clipped by 4 bases and J by 4 bases; unmatched bases: 5. The chain's CDR3 is CASSTTGTGGTGELFF. The CDR3 nucleotides read TGTGCCAGTAGTACTACCGGGACAGGGGGCACCGGGGAGCTGTTTTTT. Full variable domain (missing parts from reference TRBV19 and TRBJ2-2): DGGITQSPKYLFRKEGQNVTLSCEQNLNHDAMYWYRQDPGQGLRLIYYSQIVNDFQKGDIAEGYSVSREKKESFPLTVTSAQKNPTAFYLCASSTTGTGGTGELFFGEGSRLTVL.

This clonotype is medium-sized within its sample. This chain uses TRBV12-3 or TRBV12-4 with TRBJ1-1; no reliable D call. V gave up 3 bases and J gave up 5 bases, with 10 bases separating them. The CDR3 has 13 residues. CDR3 amino acids: CASSFLRLTEAFF. CDR3 coding DNA: TGTGCCAGCAGTTTTCTCCGGTTGACTGAAGCTTTCTTT.

This clonotype was counted at least ten times. The CDR3 reads CSAPNRGTVQMNTEAFF. DNA of the CDR3: TGCAGTGCTCCCAACAGGGGTACGGTTCAGATGAACACTGAAGCTTTCTTT. The chain uses TRBV20-1 and TRBJ1-1; 7 bases are a match to TRBD1. After removal of 5 bases from V and 0 bases from J, the junction contained 15 bases not matched to a gene. Germline assignment: CDR1 DFQATT and CDR2 SNEGSKA (reference sequence). The CDR3 covers 17 residues.

This clonotype was found many times. The genes are TRBV12-3 or TRBV12-4 and TRBJ2-5; 11 nucleotides line up with TRBD1. The V and J ends lost 3 bases and 5 bases, in that order; junction bases with no gene match: 5. There are 15 residues in the CDR3. As DNA, the CDR3 is TGTGCCAGCAGTTTCGGGACAGGGGGTAAGGAGACCCAGTACTTC. Its protein is CASSFGTGGKETQYF.

This clonotype was seen more than once but under ten times. This sequence joins TRBV30 and TRBJ1-2; D unresolved. Trimming shortened V by 0 bases and J by 1 base, and 6 bases separated the two germline ends. The CDR3 is 13 amino acids. Per germline, CDR1 GTSNPN and CDR2 SVGIG (reference sequence). This CDR3 reads CAWSVLGNYGYTF. The CDR3 bases are TGTGCCTGGAGTGTACTTGGTAACTATGGCTACACCTTC.

This chain uses TRBV7-3 with TRBJ2-2; 7 nucleotides align to TRBD2. Germline loops: CDR1 SGHTA, CDR2 FQGTGA. The CDR3 covers 14 residues. V lost 5 bases to trimming and J lost 4 bases; unmatched junction nucleotides: 4. The CDR3: CASSILAPTGELFF. DNA for the CDR3: TGTGCCAGCAGCATACTAGCGCCCACCGGGGAGCTGTTTTTT. The whole variable domain, remainder taken from reference TRBV7-3 and TRBJ2-2, is GAGVSQTPSNKVTEKGKYVELRCDPISGHTALYWYRQSLGQGPEFLIYFQGTGAADDSGLPNDRFFAVRPEGSVSTLKIQRTERGDSAVYLCASSILAPTGELFFGEGSRLTVL.

This clonotype occurred once. This chain links TRBV29-1 with TRBJ2-5; the D gene could be TRBD1 or TRBD2 (6 bases each). Germline V CDR1 and CDR2: SQVTM, ANQGSEA. The V gene lost 7 bases and the J gene lost 4 bases, with 16 bases spanning the gap. The length of the CDR3 is 13 residues. The CDR3 reads CSALRGVGETQYF. CDR3 sequence (DNA): TGCAGCGCCTTGAGGGGGGTGGGAGAGACCCAGTACTTC. The full variable domain, in which reference TRBV29-1 and TRBJ2-5 provide the parts outside the CDR3, is SAVISQKPSRDICQRGTSLTIQCQVDSQVTMMFWYRQQPGQSLTLIATANQGSEATYESGFVIDKFPISRPNLTFSTLTVSNMSPEDSSIYLCSALRGVGETQYFGPGTRLLVL.

The chain joins TRBV24-1 to TRBJ1-5; unclear D gene. The CDR3 is 17 amino acids. Germline assignment: CDR1 KGHDR and CDR2 SFDVKD. V lost 4 bases, J lost 0 bases, and 15 bases lay in between. In DNA form, the CDR3 reads TGTGCCACCAGTGACCCTGCGGCCGGTTCTAGCAATCAGCCCCAGCATTTT. Translating gives CATSDPAAGSSNQPQHF.

V usage is TRBV12-3 or TRBV12-4 and J usage is TRBJ2-5, with TRBD2 matching over 12 bases. The CDR3 has 16 amino acids. The J segment lost 2 bases and the V segment lost 7 bases, leaving 8 bases of the junction unmatched. CDR3 loop: CASTNSGLAGQETQYF. The CDR3 DNA reads as TGTGCCAGCACCAACTCGGGACTAGCGGGTCAAGAGACCCAGTACTTC.

V is TRBV6-5 and J is TRBJ2-7; 7 bases are a match to TRBD1. The germline V gene has CDR1 MNHEY and CDR2 SVGAGI. The CDR3 is 14 residues long. Trimming took 1 base from V and 5 from J; bases not matched to a gene: 5. CDR3 nucleotides: TGTGCCAGCAGTTACTTGGGACAGATACACGAGCAGTACTTC. Amino acid sequence: CASSYLGQIHEQYF.

This clonotype was seen ten or more times. V and J are TRBV19 and TRBJ1-5; TRBD1 matches 7 bases. V shed 1 base and J 4 bases; nucleotides not matched to a gene: 1. In germline, CDR1 is LNHDA, CDR2 SQIVND (reference sequence). The CDR3 covers 14 residues. CDR3 sequence reads: CASSIGQGNQPQHF. The DNA for the CDR3 is TGTGCCAGTAGTATAGGACAGGGTAATCAGCCCCAGCATTTT. Full variable domain (outside the CDR3, taken from reference TRBV19 and TRBJ1-5): DGGITQSPKYLFRKEGQNVTLSCEQNLNHDAMYWYRQDPGQGLRLIYYSQIVNDFQKGDIAEGYSVSREKKESFPLTVTSAQKNPTAFYLCASSIGQGNQPQHFGDGTRLSIL.

This clonotype was recorded at least ten times. CDR3 in amino acids: CASSFLRDSEAFF. The CDR3 nucleotides are TGTGCCAGCAGCTTCCTCCGGGACAGTGAAGCTTTCTTT. V is TRBV7-2 and J is TRBJ1-1; 7 nucleotides align to TRBD1. The V gene end was trimmed by 3 bases and the J gene end by 7 bases; junction bases not matched to a gene: 5. The CDR3 is made up of 13 amino acids. CDR1 and CDR2 (germline): SGHTA, FQGNSA.

In this sample, this clonotype turned up many times. The chain has TRBV6-2 or TRBV6-3 and TRBJ1-1; D unclear. Germline V gene data show CDR1 as MNHEY and CDR2 as SVGEGT. This CDR3 is 12 amino acids long. V shed 7 bases and J shed 2 bases, with 8 bases lying between them. CDR3 nucleotides: TGTGCCAGCACCGACACCAACACTGAAGCTTTCTTT. The encoded protein is CASTDTNTEAFF.

This clonotype was seen only a few times. V and J are TRBV30 and TRBJ1-5; no firm D call. V was clipped by 2 bases and J by 0 bases, with 8 bases between them. Germline CDR1 GTSNPN, CDR2 SVGIG (reference sequence). CDR3 length: 14 amino acids. The CDR3 DNA reads TGTGCCTGGAGTCATAGGGATAGCAATCAGCCCCAGCATTTT. This encodes CAWSHRDSNQPQHF.

This clonotype has a count of ten or more. The chain uses TRBV14 and TRBJ2-7; 7 nucleotides align to TRBD1. The CDR3 runs to 16 residues. V dropped 4 bases and J dropped 2; count of bases not matched to a gene: 11. CDR1 is SGHDN and CDR2 is FVKESK in the germline V gene. CDR3 DNA: TGTGCCAGCAGCCCCTTAATTTGGGACAGAACCTACGAGCAGTACTTC. As protein: CASSPLIWDRTYEQYF.

This clonotype has at least ten counts. The chain uses TRBV6-1 and TRBJ1-6; 7 nucleotides match TRBD1. J lost 7 bases, V lost 4 bases, and 7 bases had no gene match. This CDR3 is 15 amino acids long. Looked up from germline, CDR1 is MNHNS and CDR2 is SASEGT. The CDR3 DNA reads as TGTGCCAGCAGTGTAGAGGGACAGTCGAATTCACCCCTCCACTTT. Its translation: CASSVEGQSNSPLHF.

This clonotype was seen ten or more times. This chain links TRBV6-1 with TRBJ1-2; TRBD1 aligns across 7 bases. Unmatched junction bases numbered 5, after V lost 3 bases and J lost 7 bases. Germline values: CDR1 MNHNS, CDR2 SASEGT. CDR3 length equals 13 residues. CDR3 sequence: CASSESRGSGYTF. The CDR3 nucleotides read TGTGCCAGCAGTGAGTCCAGGGGGAGTGGCTACACCTTC.

In the case of this clonotype: The CDR3 does not end in the conserved phenylalanine or tryptophan, so this is likely a read error. No DNA is shown, since the ends of the CDR3 on it are uncertain; the CDR3 is the one TCRdb lists. This chain joins TRBV6-5 and TRBJ1-4; the table gives TRBD1 as D, unverified against the DNA. The CDR3 sequence runs 15 residues, both termini included. Germline CDR1 is MNHEY and CDR2 is SVGAGI. The chain's CDR3 is CASSYLTGASEKLLL.

This clonotype has ten or more counts. The CDR3 nucleotides are TGTGCCAGCAGCTTAACGCAGGGGTCCGGGGAGCTGTTTTTT. Residues: CASSLTQGSGELFF. The chain couples TRBV7-3 to TRBJ2-2, with D perhaps matching TRBD1 (6 bases). Per the germline V gene, CDR1 is SGHTA and CDR2 is FQGTGA. The CDR3 is made up of 14 amino acids. The V end lost 0 bases, the J end lost 6 bases, and 8 bases lay between the germline ends.

The chain employs TRBV5-5 and TRBJ1-1; D gene unclear. Germline V gives CDR1 SGHKS, CDR2 YYEKEE (reference sequence). The V end lost 4 bases, the J end lost 3 bases, and 7 bases lay between the germline ends. The CDR3 is 12 amino acids. CDR3 region: CASSRRDTEAFF. The CDR3 DNA reads as TGTGCCAGCAGCCGACGGGACACTGAAGCTTTCTTT. Using reference TRBV5-5 and TRBJ1-1 for the parts outside the CDR3, the full variable domain is DAGVTQSPTHLIKTRGQQVTLRCSPISGHKSVSWYQQVLGQGPQFIFQYYEKEERGRGNFPDRFSARQFPNYSSELNVNALLLGDSALYLCASSRRDTEAFFGQGTRLTVV.

This chain links TRBV10-3 with TRBJ1-2, with 7 bases that match TRBD1. CDR1 and CDR2 (germline): ENHRY, SYGVKD. J lost 8 bases, V lost 10 bases, and 10 bases had no gene match. The CDR3 runs to 12 residues. In nucleotides, the CDR3 is TGTGCCACCGAGACAGGGTCGGGAGGCTACACCTTC. This gives the protein CATETGSGGYTF.

J is TRBJ1-1 and V is TRBV9; 8 nucleotides match TRBD1. Trimming cost V 4 bases and J 7 bases; bases outside gene matches: 3. Per germline, CDR1 SGDLS and CDR2 YYNGEE. This CDR3 has 12 amino acids. The CDR3 DNA is TGTGCCAGCAGCATCGGGACAGGTGAAGCTTTCTTT. As protein: CASSIGTGEAFF. The full variable domain, with the rest looked up from reference TRBV9 and TRBJ1-1, is DSGVTQTPKHLITATGQRVTLRCSPRSGDLSVYWYQQSLDQGLQFLIQYYNGEERAKGNILERFSAQQFPDLHSELNLSSLELGDSALYFCASSIGTGEAFFGQGTRLTVV.

V is TRBV10-3 and J is TRBJ2-7, with TRBD2 matching 15 bases. Germline V gene lookup returns CDR1 ENHRY and CDR2 SYGVKD. The CDR3 totals 18 residues. Germline trimming cut 4 bases from V and 3 bases from J; bases unmatched to any gene: 10. Here the CDR3 reads CAISGWTSGRAGFYEQYF. The CDR3 DNA reads as TGTGCCATCAGTGGCTGGACTAGCGGGAGGGCCGGTTTCTACGAGCAGTACTTC.

This clonotype occurred many times. CDR3 nucleotides: TGTGCCAGCAGTAGACTTGGGTCCGAAGCTTTCTTT. The encoded protein is CASSRLGSEAFF. This sequence joins TRBV25-1 and TRBJ1-1; no definite D call. The CDR3 length is 12 residues. Between the trimmed V and J ends, which lost 5 bases and 8 bases, there was a span of 12 bases. Germline V gene lookup returns CDR1 MGHDK and CDR2 SYGVNS.

This clonotype has a count of ten or more. The chain has TRBV7-2 and TRBJ1-2; 8 nucleotides match TRBD1. Germline trimming cut 3 bases from V and 7 bases from J; bases unmatched to any gene: 10. Germline V gene sequence: CDR1 SGHTA, CDR2 FQGNSA. CDR3 size: 15 residues. The CDR3 reads CASSFYSDRGPGYTF. The CDR3 DNA is TGTGCCAGCAGCTTCTACTCCGACAGGGGCCCTGGCTACACCTTC. Drawing the rest from reference TRBV7-2 and TRBJ1-2, the complete variable domain is GAGVSQSPSNKVTEKGKDVELRCDPISGHTALYWYRQSLGQGLEFLIYFQGNSAPDKSGLPSDRFSAERTGGSVSTLTIQRTQQEDSAVYLCASSFYSDRGPGYTFGSGTRLTVV.

The chain links TRBV28 to TRBJ2-7; tentatively, D is TRBD1 (6 bases). The germline V gene has CDR1 MDHEN and CDR2 SYDVKM. Trimming cost V 4 bases and J 7 bases, with 14 bases left between them. The length of the CDR3 is 13 residues. Here the CDR3 DNA reads TGTGCCAGCAGTTCTTACAGGGTGGGTGAGCAGTACTTC. This encodes CASSSYRVGEQYF.

CDR3 region: CAWSGGQGSSEQYF. The CDR3, as DNA: TGTGCCTGGAGTGGGGGACAGGGGTCGAGCGAGCAGTACTTC. The chain combines TRBV30 with TRBJ2-7; TRBD1 aligns across 10 bases. V lost 1 base, J lost 6 bases, and 6 bases stayed unmatched. The CDR3 spans 14 residues. Germline V lookup: CDR1 GTSNPN, CDR2 SVGIG (reference sequence).

The chain is built from TRBV28 and TRBJ1-2; 7 nucleotides align to TRBD1. Germline assignment: CDR1 MDHEN and CDR2 SYDVKM. The CDR3 has 14 amino acids. The junction had 6 bases not matched to a gene; V was cut back by 4 bases and J by 4 bases. CDR3 amino acids: CASSSLGTVYGYTF. CDR3 bases: TGTGCCAGCAGTTCCCTCGGGACAGTCTATGGCTACACCTTC.

There are many counts of this clonotype. The rearrangement joins TRBV29-1 to TRBJ1-3; 11 bases are a match to TRBD1. The CDR3 runs 13 residues. CDR1 and CDR2 from the germline V gene are SQVTM and ANQGSEA. The ends lost 5 bases at V and 6 bases at J; junction bases unmatched: 3. The CDR3 sequence is CSVWTGGPNTIYF. In DNA form, the CDR3 reads TGCAGCGTTTGGACAGGGGGCCCAAACACCATATATTTT.

Written as DNA, the CDR3 is TGTGCCAGCAGCTCGGGGGCGCGCTCGGGAAACACCATATATTTT. Amino acid sequence: CASSSGARSGNTIYF. The V gene is TRBV11-2, the J gene TRBJ1-3, with D tentatively TRBD1 (6 bases). Germline V CDR1 and CDR2: SGHAT, FQNNGV. The CDR3 has 15 residues. Trimming pared 4 bases from V and 4 bases from J, leaving 14 bases between.